This TCR beta chain was documented in a study of beta chain features in type 1 diabetes. Looking at the study overall: Examination of sorted cells across all samples involved around 100,000,000 cells. General study points: Across patients, naive, central memory and Treg TCRB repertoires exhibited apparently greater similarity than was observed across healthy donors.

This clone has a handful of counts. Its target is unknown. Every isolated RNA sample was fully reverse transcribed, so sequencing captured expressed TCRB transcripts. Data came from immunoSEQ multiplex PCR; TCRdb stores just in-frame clones and leaves some out. In the table there are about 900,000 clones, roughly 15% of which are singletons. The sequenced sample was naive CD4+ T cells from blood. The TCR sequence derives from a woman in her late teens or twenties in good health.

The CDR3 sequence: CASSYGVAGVPNEQFF. DNA for the CDR3: TGTGCCAGCAGTTACGGAGTAGCGGGAGTCCCAAATGAGCAGTTCTTC. This sequence joins TRBV6-6 and TRBJ2-1, with 9 nucleotides matching TRBD2. V shed 2 bases, J shed 7 bases, and the junction held 9 bases outside the gene matches. Germline CDR1 is MNHNY and CDR2 is SVGAGI (reference sequence). CDR3 size: 16 residues.